Sequencing of this TCR beta chain was carried out in a study of Tregs in tolerant kidney transplant recipients. Study observations and caveats: Expanding Tregs on activated donor B cells appeared to best identify donor-specific TCRbeta clones. Biological reproducibility was not directly addressed, but technical replication error appeared minimal. Tolerant patients' donor-specific Tregs expanded beyond overall Tregs, suggesting antigen-driven growth.

Comments on this clone: Its specificity is unknown.

Mixed chimerism was transient after nonmyeloablative marrow transplants from related graft donors. Only in-frame clones appear in the TCRdb table, and some are missing; sequencing was by immunoSEQ multiplex PCR. Here the sample spans around 86,000 clones, roughly 90% being singletons. The CDR3 is 15 amino acids. Germline CDR1 LGHNA, CDR2 YNFKEQ. V shed 4 bases and J 2 bases; nucleotides not matched to a gene: 2. The sequencing here drew on CD4+ T cells from blood (PBMCs), taken 24 months after the transplant. The chain couples TRBV4-2 to TRBJ2-1, with 10 bases that match TRBD2. This TCR came from a human patient who received a combined kidney and bone marrow transplant. Some T cells may be provided by the graft donor. CDR3 amino acids: CASSLSGGPYNEQFF. DNA for the CDR3: TGTGCCAGCAGCCTTAGCGGGGGGCCCTACAATGAGCAGTTCTTC.